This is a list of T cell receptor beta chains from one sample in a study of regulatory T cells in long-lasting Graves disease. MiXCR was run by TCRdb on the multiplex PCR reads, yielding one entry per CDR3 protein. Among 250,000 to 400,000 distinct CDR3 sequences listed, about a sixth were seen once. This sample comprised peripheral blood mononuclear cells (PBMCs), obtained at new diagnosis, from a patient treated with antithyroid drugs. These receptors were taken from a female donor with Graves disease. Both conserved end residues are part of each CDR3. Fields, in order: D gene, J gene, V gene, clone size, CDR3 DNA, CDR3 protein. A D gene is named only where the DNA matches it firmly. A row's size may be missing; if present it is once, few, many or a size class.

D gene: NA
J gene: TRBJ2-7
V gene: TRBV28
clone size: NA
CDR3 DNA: TGTGCCAGCAGTTTGGAAGCGGGACAAAGCTTCTCCTACGAGCAGTACTTC
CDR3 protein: CASSLEAGQSFSYEQYF

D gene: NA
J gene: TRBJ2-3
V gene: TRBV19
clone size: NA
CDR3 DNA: TGTGCCAGTAGTACGTCGATTAGGACAGATACGCAGTATTTT
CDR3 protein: CASSTSIRTDTQYF

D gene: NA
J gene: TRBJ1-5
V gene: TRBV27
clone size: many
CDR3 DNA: TGTGCCAGCAGTTTACATGGGGGACGCGATAGCAATCAGCCCCAGCATTTT
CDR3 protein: CASSLHGGRDSNQPQHF

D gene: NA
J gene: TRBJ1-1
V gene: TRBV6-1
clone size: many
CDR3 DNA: TGTGCCAGCAGCCCCGAGGGCGGCACTGAAGCTTTCTTT
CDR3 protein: CASSPEGGTEAFF

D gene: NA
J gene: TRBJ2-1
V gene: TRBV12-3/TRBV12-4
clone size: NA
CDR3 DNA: TGTGCCAGCAGTTACTCGCCCACAAATGAGCAGTTCTTC
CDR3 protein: CASSYSPTNEQFF

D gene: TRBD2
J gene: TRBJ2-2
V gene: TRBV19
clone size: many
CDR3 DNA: TGTGCCAGTAGTATTCCGGGACTAGCGGGAGCGCAGGGGGGGGAGCTGTTTTTT
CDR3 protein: CASSIPGLAGAQGGELFF

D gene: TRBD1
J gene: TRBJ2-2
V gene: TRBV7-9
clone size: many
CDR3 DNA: TGTGCCAGCAGTACCGGGACAGGGGGCAAGACCGGGGAGCTGTTTTTT
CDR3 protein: CASSTGTGGKTGELFF

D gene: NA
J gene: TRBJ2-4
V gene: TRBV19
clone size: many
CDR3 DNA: TGTGCCAGTAGGCCTGGCGGGTGGGCCAAAAACATTCAGTACTTC
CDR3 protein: CASRPGGWAKNIQYF

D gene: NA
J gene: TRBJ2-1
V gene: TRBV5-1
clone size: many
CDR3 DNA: TGCGCCAGCAGCTTGGGGTTGAACCAACTCAATGAGCAGTTCTTC
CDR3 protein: CASSLGLNQLNEQFF

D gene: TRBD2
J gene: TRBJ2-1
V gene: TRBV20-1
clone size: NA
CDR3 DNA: TGCAGTGCTAGAGGGGCAGCGGGGACGGGCGAGCAGTTCTTC
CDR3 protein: CSARGAAGTGEQFF

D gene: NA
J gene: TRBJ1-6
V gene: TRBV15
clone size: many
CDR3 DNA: TGTGCCACCAGCAGAGTGACAGGATTATTTTCACCCCTCCACTTT
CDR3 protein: CATSRVTGLFSPLHF

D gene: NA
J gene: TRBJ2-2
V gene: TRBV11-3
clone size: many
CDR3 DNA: TGTGCCAGCAGCTTAGAAGGGTACAACACCGGGGAGCTGTTTTTT
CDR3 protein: CASSLEGYNTGELFF

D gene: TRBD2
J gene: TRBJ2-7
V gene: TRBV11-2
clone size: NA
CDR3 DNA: TGTGCCAGCAGCTGGACTAGCGTATACGAGCAGTACTTC
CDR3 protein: CASSWTSVYEQYF

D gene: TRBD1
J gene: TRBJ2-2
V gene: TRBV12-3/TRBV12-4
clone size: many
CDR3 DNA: TGTGCCAGCAGATACCGGGACAGGAACACCGGGGAGCTGTTTTTT
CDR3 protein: CASRYRDRNTGELFF

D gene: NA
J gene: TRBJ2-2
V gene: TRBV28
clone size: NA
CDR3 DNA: TGTGCCAGCAGTTTACTAGCCTCGCACGGGGAGCTGTTTTTT
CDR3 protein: CASSLLASHGELFF

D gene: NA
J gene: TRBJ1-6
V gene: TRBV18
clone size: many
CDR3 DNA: TGTGCCAGCTCACTAAGGGCGGTCGGCGATTCACCCCTCCACTTT
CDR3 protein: CASSLRAVGDSPLHF

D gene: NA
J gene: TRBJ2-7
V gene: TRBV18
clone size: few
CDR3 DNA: TGTGCCAGCTCACCACCGGCATTCTCCTACGAGCAGTACTTC
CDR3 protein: CASSPPAFSYEQYF

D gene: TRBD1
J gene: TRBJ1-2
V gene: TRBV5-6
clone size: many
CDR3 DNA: TGTGCCAGCAGCTGGGGGACAGGGGGCGCAAAAGGCTACACCTTC
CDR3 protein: CASSWGTGGAKGYTF

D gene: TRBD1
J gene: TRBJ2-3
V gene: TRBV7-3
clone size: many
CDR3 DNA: TGTGCCAGCAGCCCGACAGGGGGTAGCACAGATACGCAGTATTTT
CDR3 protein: CASSPTGGSTDTQYF

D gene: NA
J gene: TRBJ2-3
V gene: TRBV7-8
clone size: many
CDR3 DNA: TGTGCCAGCAGCTTAATCTACCCTAGCACAGATACGCAGTATTTT
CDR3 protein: CASSLIYPSTDTQYF

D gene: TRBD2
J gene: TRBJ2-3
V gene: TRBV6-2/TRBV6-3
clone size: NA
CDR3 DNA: TGTGCCAGCAGTCCATTAGGCCCACTAGCGGGAGGGCCCTATACGCAGTATTTT
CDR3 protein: CASSPLGPLAGGPYTQYF

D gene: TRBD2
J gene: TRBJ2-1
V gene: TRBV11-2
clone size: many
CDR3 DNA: TGTGCCAGCAGGGGGACTAGCGGGAACTCCTACAATGAGCAGTTCTTC
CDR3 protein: CASRGTSGNSYNEQFF

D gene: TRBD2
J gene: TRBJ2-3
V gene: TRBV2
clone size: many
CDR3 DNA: TGTGCCAGCAGTGAAATCGGATTAGCGGGAACAGATACGCAGTATTTT
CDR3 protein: CASSEIGLAGTDTQYF

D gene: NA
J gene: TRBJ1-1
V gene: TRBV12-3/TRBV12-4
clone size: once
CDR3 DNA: TGTGCCAGCAGTTTAGCGCGGGCAGCAGCTTTCTTT
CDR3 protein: CASSLARAAAFF

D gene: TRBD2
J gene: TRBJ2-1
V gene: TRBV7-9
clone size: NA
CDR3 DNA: TGTGCCAGCAGCTTAAGGGGGGGGGGGACTAGCGATGAGCAGTTCTTC
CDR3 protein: CASSLRGGGTSDEQFF

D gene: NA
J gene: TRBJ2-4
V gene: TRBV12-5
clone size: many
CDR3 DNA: TGTGCTAGTGGTTTGGCCAGGGAGCCTCGGCGAGCCAAAAACATTCAGTACTTC
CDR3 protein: CASGLAREPRRAKNIQYF